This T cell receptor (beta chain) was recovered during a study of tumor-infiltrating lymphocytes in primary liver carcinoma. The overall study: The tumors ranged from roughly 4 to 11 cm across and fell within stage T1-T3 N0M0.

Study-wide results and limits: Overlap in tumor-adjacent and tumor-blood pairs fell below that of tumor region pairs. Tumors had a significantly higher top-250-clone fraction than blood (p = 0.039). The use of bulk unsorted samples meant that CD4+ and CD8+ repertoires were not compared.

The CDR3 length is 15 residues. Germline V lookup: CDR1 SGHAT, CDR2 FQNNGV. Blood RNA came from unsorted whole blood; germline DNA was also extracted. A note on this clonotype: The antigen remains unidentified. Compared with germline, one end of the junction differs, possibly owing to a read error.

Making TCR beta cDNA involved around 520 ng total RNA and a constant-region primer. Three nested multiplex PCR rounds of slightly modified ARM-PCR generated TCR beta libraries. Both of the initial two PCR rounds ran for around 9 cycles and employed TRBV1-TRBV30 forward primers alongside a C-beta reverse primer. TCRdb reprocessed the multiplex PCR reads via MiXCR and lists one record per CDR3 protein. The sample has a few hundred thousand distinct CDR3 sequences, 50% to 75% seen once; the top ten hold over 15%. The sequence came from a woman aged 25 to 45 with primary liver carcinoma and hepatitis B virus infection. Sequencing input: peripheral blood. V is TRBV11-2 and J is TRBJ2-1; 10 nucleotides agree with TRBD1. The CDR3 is CANSLETGGISKQFF. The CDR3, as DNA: TGTGCCAACAGCCTAGAGACAGGGGGCATAAGCAAGCAGTTCTTC. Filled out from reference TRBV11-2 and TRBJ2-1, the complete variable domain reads EAGVAQSPRYKIIEKRQSVAFWCNPISGHATLYWYQQILGQGPKLLIQFQNNGVVDDSQLPKDRFSAERLKGVDSTLKIQPAKLEDSAVYLCANSLETGGISKQFFGPGTRLTVL.